These T cell receptor beta chains were read from a single sample in a study of T cell repertoires in cytomegalovirus infection. TCRdb itself ran the reads through MiXCR, one entry per CDR3 protein. The data show 400,000 or so distinct CDR3 sequences, with 25% to 40% seen just once and roughly an eighth held by the top ten. The specimen was PBMCs. The receptors shown here come from a human donor in good health (CMV status not recorded). Some clones in this sample may be carry-over from other donors' samples. Each CDR3 is given with its conserved first and last residue. Each record gives: CDR3 protein, CDR3 DNA, D gene, clone size, J gene, V gene. D genes are given only for firm matches. Where a row states a size, it is once, few, many or the class of an expanded clone; other rows omit it.

CDR3: CASTRRAGGNQPQHF; DNA: TGTGCCAGCACCCGTAGAGCCGGGGGCAATCAGCCCCAGCATTTT; D: -; size: -; J: TRBJ1-5; V: TRBV6-1
CDR3: CASSLPGLITDTQYF; DNA: TGTGCCAGCAGTTTGCCGGGACTTATCACAGATACGCAGTATTTT; D: -; size: many; J: TRBJ2-3; V: TRBV27
CDR3: CASSYLSDRGNGYTF; DNA: TGCGCCAGCAGCTACCTCTCCGACAGGGGGAATGGCTACACCTTC; D: TRBD1; size: -; J: TRBJ1-2; V: TRBV5-1
CDR3: CASTQSWNTEAFF; DNA: TGTGCCAGCACTCAAAGTTGGAACACTGAAGCTTTCTTT; D: -; size: many; J: TRBJ1-1; V: TRBV12-3/TRBV12-4
CDR3: CASRPPAGSLTGELFF; DNA: TGTGCCAGCAGGCCCCCGGCGGGGTCGCTCACCGGGGAGCTGTTTTTT; D: -; size: -; J: TRBJ2-2; V: TRBV6-1
CDR3: CASSLVQSTDTQYF; DNA: TGTGCCAGCAGTTTAGTACAGAGCACAGATACGCAGTATTTT; D: -; size: -; J: TRBJ2-3; V: TRBV12-3/TRBV12-4
CDR3: CASSPQTGVSQETQYF; DNA: TGTGCCAGCAGCCCCCAGACAGGGGTTAGCCAAGAGACCCAGTACTTC; D: TRBD1; size: few; J: TRBJ2-5; V: TRBV11-2
CDR3: CASSIRSLNTEAFF; DNA: TGTGCCAGTAGTATAAGATCGCTGAACACTGAAGCTTTCTTT; D: -; size: once; J: TRBJ1-1; V: TRBV19
CDR3: CASSLRLPESEKLFF; DNA: TGTGCCAGCAGCTTGCGCTTGCCCGAAAGTGAAAAACTGTTTTTT; D: -; size: few; J: TRBJ1-4; V: TRBV7-9
CDR3: CASSFQGGSWANEQFF; DNA: TGTGCCAGTAGCTTCCAGGGGGGGTCTTGGGCCAATGAGCAGTTCTTC; D: -; size: many; J: TRBJ2-1; V: TRBV19
CDR3: CASSLAGTGVNTGELFF; DNA: TGTGCCAGCAGCTTGGCAGGGACAGGGGTGAACACCGGGGAGCTGTTTTTT; D: TRBD1; size: few; J: TRBJ2-2; V: TRBV5-8
CDR3: CASSPRGGGMNTEAFF; DNA: TGCGCCAGCAGCCCGCGGGGAGGGGGAATGAACACTGAAGCTTTCTTT; D: -; size: -; J: TRBJ1-1; V: TRBV5-1
CDR3: CASKLSGKIPSNYGYTF; DNA: TGTGCCAGCAAACTCTCAGGGAAGATTCCCTCTAACTATGGCTACACCTTC; D: -; size: -; J: TRBJ1-2; V: TRBV28
CDR3: CASSMTSGGADTQYF; DNA: TGTGCCAGTAGTATGACTAGCGGGGGGGCAGATACGCAGTATTTT; D: TRBD2; size: few; J: TRBJ2-3; V: TRBV19
CDR3: CASRTGQTINYGYTF; DNA: TGTGCCAGCAGGACGGGACAGACAATTAACTATGGCTACACCTTC; D: TRBD1; size: -; J: TRBJ1-2; V: TRBV6-5
CDR3: CASSYSSQPQHF; DNA: TGTGCCAGCAGTTACTCGAGTCAGCCCCAGCATTTT; D: -; size: many; J: TRBJ1-5; V: TRBV6-2/TRBV6-3
CDR3: CASSKGQGREQYF; DNA: TGTGCCAGCAGTAAGGGACAGGGGAGGGAGCAGTACTTC; D: TRBD1; size: -; J: TRBJ2-7; V: TRBV6-5
CDR3: CASSSAAYSNQPQHF; DNA: TGTGCCAGCAGCTCTGCAGCTTATAGCAATCAGCCCCAGCATTTT; D: -; size: -; J: TRBJ1-5; V: TRBV7-2
CDR3: CASSPGGSLREQFF; DNA: TGTGCCAGCAGCCCAGGGGGCAGCTTGCGAGAGCAGTTCTTC; D: TRBD1; size: once; J: TRBJ2-1; V: TRBV7-3
CDR3: CASSLRGGAQGAQFF; DNA: TGTGCCAGCAGCTTGCGTGGGGGAGCCCAGGGGGCGCAGTTCTTC; D: TRBD1; size: many; J: TRBJ2-1; V: TRBV7-6
CDR3: CATSRDLENEQFF; DNA: TGTGCCACCAGCAGAGATCTAGAGAATGAGCAGTTCTTC; D: -; size: few; J: TRBJ2-1; V: TRBV15
CDR3: CASSLSGTDNTLRSPLHF; DNA: TGTGCCAGCAGCTTAAGCGGGACAGACAATACCCTACGTTCACCCCTCCACTTT; D: TRBD1; size: -; J: TRBJ1-6; V: TRBV7-2
CDR3: CASSRARDRAYNEQFF; DNA: TGTGCCAGCAGCCGCGCCCGGGACAGGGCTTACAATGAGCAGTTCTTC; D: TRBD1; size: few; J: TRBJ2-1; V: TRBV7-9
CDR3: CAIREQGATDTQYF; DNA: TGTGCCATCCGGGAACAGGGGGCAACAGATACGCAGTATTTT; D: TRBD1; size: once; J: TRBJ2-3; V: TRBV2
CDR3: CASSVELSPVYEQYF; DNA: TGTGCCAGCAGCGTAGAGCTATCTCCAGTCTACGAGCAGTACTTC; D: -; size: -; J: TRBJ2-7; V: TRBV9
CDR3: CASRTGSQETQYF; DNA: TGTGCCAGCAGAACGGGGTCCCAAGAGACCCAGTACTTC; D: -; size: few; J: TRBJ2-5; V: TRBV6-6
CDR3: CSASGTGNTEAFF; DNA: TGCAGTGCTTCTGGGACAGGGAACACTGAAGCTTTCTTT; D: TRBD1; size: -; J: TRBJ1-1; V: TRBV20-1
CDR3: CATAVTGSDNSPLQF; DNA: TGTGCCACAGCGGTGACAGGTTCGGATAATTCACCCCTCCAATTT; D: -; size: -; J: TRBJ1-6; V: TRBV2
CDR3: CASSSPGQLLNNEQFF; DNA: TGTGCCAGCAGCTCCCCGGGACAGCTATTGAACAATGAGCAGTTCTTC; D: TRBD1; size: many; J: TRBJ2-1; V: TRBV7-8